A selection of T cell receptor beta chains follows, all from one sample in a study of T cell changes during pregnancy in multiple sclerosis. This table comes from immunoSEQ multiplex PCR, and its TCRdb copy is limited to in-frame clones, with some not included. The table lists 70,000 to 100,000 clones, 85% to 95% of them singletons. The starting material was peripheral blood, obtained in the first trimester of pregnancy. The receptors were sampled from a female donor with multiple sclerosis, enrolled in a pregnancy study. The CDR3 runs from the conserved cysteine through the conserved F or W. The order of the fields is V gene, J gene, clone size, D gene, CDR3 protein, CDR3 DNA. D genes are given only for firm matches. Clone size, where shown, is once, few, many, or a class for clones that have expanded.

V gene: TRBV29-1
J gene: TRBJ2-2
clone size: -
D gene: TRBD1
CDR3 protein: CSGRDRDTGELFF
CDR3 DNA: TGCAGCGGCCGGGACAGGGACACCGGGGAGCTGTTTTTT

V gene: TRBV2
J gene: TRBJ2-3
clone size: -
D gene: TRBD2
CDR3 protein: CASSSGGAGGTDTQYF
CDR3 DNA: TGTGCCAGCAGTTCCGGGGGGGCTGGAGGAACAGATACGCAGTATTTT

V gene: TRBV14
J gene: TRBJ1-1
clone size: few
D gene: TRBD1
CDR3 protein: CASSQRQGRTEAFF
CDR3 DNA: TGTGCCAGCAGCCAAAGACAGGGACGCACTGAAGCTTTCTTT

V gene: TRBV2
J gene: TRBJ1-2
clone size: once
D gene: TRBD1
CDR3 protein: CASSEALAGGTYGGYTF
CDR3 DNA: TGTGCCAGCAGTGAAGCTCTGGCAGGGGGAACTTATGGTGGCTACACCTTC

V gene: TRBV27
J gene: TRBJ1-2
clone size: -
D gene: -
CDR3 protein: CASSEGLTYGYTF
CDR3 DNA: TGTGCCAGCAGTGAGGGATTAACCTATGGCTACACCTTC

V gene: TRBV27
J gene: TRBJ2-7
clone size: -
D gene: -
CDR3 protein: CASSLDGGFYEQYF
CDR3 DNA: TGTGCCAGCAGTTTAGATGGTGGCTTCTACGAGCAGTACTTC

V gene: TRBV6-5
J gene: TRBJ1-1
clone size: -
D gene: TRBD1
CDR3 protein: CASSGGQGNTEAFF
CDR3 DNA: TGTGCCAGCAGCGGGGGACAGGGAAACACTGAAGCTTTCTTT

V gene: TRBV29-1
J gene: TRBJ1-5
clone size: -
D gene: TRBD1
CDR3 protein: CSVRQGEVGPQHF
CDR3 DNA: TGCAGCGTTCGACAGGGGGAAGTTGGGCCCCAGCATTTT

V gene: TRBV2
J gene: TRBJ2-3
clone size: -
D gene: -
CDR3 protein: CASSFRTDTQYF
CDR3 DNA: TGTGCCAGCAGTTTTCGGACAGATACGCAGTATTTT

V gene: TRBV19
J gene: TRBJ2-2
clone size: once
D gene: TRBD2
CDR3 protein: CASSIGAGGPLGELFF
CDR3 DNA: TGTGCCAGTAGTATAGGCGCGGGAGGGCCGTTGGGGGAGCTGTTTTTT

V gene: TRBV7-3
J gene: TRBJ2-2
clone size: once
D gene: -
CDR3 protein: CASSAAGGRTGELFF
CDR3 DNA: TGTGCCAGCAGTGCCGCCGGGGGGCGGACCGGGGAGCTGTTTTTT

V gene: TRBV7-2
J gene: TRBJ1-5
clone size: -
D gene: TRBD1
CDR3 protein: CASSHTQGVQPQHF
CDR3 DNA: TGTGCCAGCAGCCACACACAGGGGGTTCAGCCCCAGCATTTT

V gene: TRBV5-1
J gene: TRBJ2-3
clone size: -
D gene: TRBD2
CDR3 protein: CASSLAPPAGGWDTQYF
CDR3 DNA: TGCGCCAGCAGCTTGGCCCCACCCGCGGGGGGATGGGATACGCAGTATTTT

V gene: TRBV6-5
J gene: TRBJ2-5
clone size: -
D gene: -
CDR3 protein: CASRLPGEETQYF
CDR3 DNA: TGTGCCAGCAGGCTGCCGGGGGAAGAGACCCAGTACTTC

V gene: TRBV9
J gene: TRBJ2-1
clone size: -
D gene: -
CDR3 protein: CASSVSPSVRTYEQFF
CDR3 DNA: TGTGCCAGCAGCGTAAGCCCCAGTGTCCGGACATATGAGCAGTTCTTC

V gene: TRBV18
J gene: TRBJ1-2
clone size: -
D gene: -
CDR3 protein: CASSPVPGYGYTF
CDR3 DNA: TGTGCCAGCTCCCCTGTCCCAGGCTATGGCTACACCTTC

V gene: TRBV9
J gene: TRBJ2-3
clone size: -
D gene: TRBD2
CDR3 protein: CASSVGPGGGSDTQYF
CDR3 DNA: TGTGCCAGCAGCGTAGGTCCGGGGGGGGGTTCAGATACGCAGTATTTT

V gene: TRBV5-1
J gene: TRBJ2-7
clone size: -
D gene: -
CDR3 protein: CASSLNLGAGEQYF
CDR3 DNA: TGCGCCAGCAGCTTGAACCTGGGGGCGGGTGAGCAGTACTTC

V gene: TRBV6-6
J gene: TRBJ2-7
clone size: -
D gene: -
CDR3 protein: CASSYRSDLGGEQYF
CDR3 DNA: TGTGCCAGCAGTTACAGGTCCGACCTCGGGGGTGAGCAGTACTTC

V gene: TRBV19
J gene: TRBJ1-1
clone size: -
D gene: TRBD1
CDR3 protein: CASTGRGLGETEAFF
CDR3 DNA: TGTGCCAGCACCGGGAGGGGGCTCGGTGAGACTGAAGCTTTCTTT

V gene: TRBV19
J gene: TRBJ1-1
clone size: once
D gene: -
CDR3 protein: CASDRGVGYTEAFF
CDR3 DNA: TGTGCCAGTGACCGGGGAGTCGGATACACTGAAGCTTTCTTT

V gene: TRBV10-3
J gene: TRBJ1-6
clone size: -
D gene: -
CDR3 protein: CAISESAVSYNSPLHF
CDR3 DNA: TGTGCCATCAGTGAGTCGGCAGTCTCCTATAATTCACCCCTCCACTTT

V gene: TRBV4-1
J gene: TRBJ2-3
clone size: -
D gene: -
CDR3 protein: CASSRIAVSTDTQYF
CDR3 DNA: TGCGCCAGCAGCCGCATCGCGGTGAGCACAGATACGCAGTATTTT

V gene: TRBV6-5
J gene: TRBJ1-5
clone size: -
D gene: -
CDR3 protein: CASSPGINSNQPQHF
CDR3 DNA: TGTGCCAGCAGTCCAGGGATTAATAGCAATCAGCCCCAGCATTTT

V gene: TRBV11-2
J gene: TRBJ1-2
clone size: -
D gene: TRBD1
CDR3 protein: CASTPGGTNYGYTF
CDR3 DNA: TGTGCCAGCACCCCAGGGGGGACAAACTATGGCTACACCTTC

V gene: TRBV29-1
J gene: TRBJ1-4
clone size: few
D gene: -
CDR3 protein: CSVTRGGEGKLFF
CDR3 DNA: TGCAGCGTCACCCGGGGGGGCGAGGGAAAACTGTTTTTT

V gene: TRBV4-1
J gene: TRBJ2-1
clone size: -
D gene: TRBD1
CDR3 protein: CASSQGGYRGLGRYNEQFF
CDR3 DNA: TGCGCCAGCAGCCAAGGCGGGTACAGGGGGCTGGGCAGGTACAATGAGCAGTTCTTC

V gene: TRBV5-1
J gene: TRBJ1-1
clone size: -
D gene: -
CDR3 protein: CASSRGDVTEAFF
CDR3 DNA: TGCGCCAGCAGCAGGGGTGATGTGACTGAAGCTTTCTTT

V gene: TRBV19
J gene: TRBJ1-5
clone size: -
D gene: TRBD1
CDR3 protein: CASRPGQRSNQPQHF
CDR3 DNA: TGTGCCAGTAGGCCGGGACAGAGAAGCAATCAGCCCCAGCATTTT

V gene: TRBV7-9
J gene: TRBJ2-1
clone size: -
D gene: TRBD1
CDR3 protein: CASSPRTGRNEQFF
CDR3 DNA: TGTGCCAGCAGCCCCAGGACAGGGAGGAATGAGCAGTTCTTC

V gene: TRBV5-1
J gene: TRBJ2-3
clone size: few
D gene: TRBD2
CDR3 protein: CASSPPGTSGGTDTQYF
CDR3 DNA: TGCGCCAGCAGCCCTCCCGGGACTAGCGGGGGCACAGATACGCAGTATTTT

V gene: TRBV6-1
J gene: TRBJ2-5
clone size: once
D gene: TRBD1
CDR3 protein: CASSPTGGQETQYF
CDR3 DNA: TGTGCCAGCAGCCCGACAGGGGGCCAAGAGACCCAGTACTTC

V gene: TRBV5-1
J gene: TRBJ1-2
clone size: -
D gene: -
CDR3 protein: CASSLGVSGAGYTF
CDR3 DNA: TGCGCCAGCAGCTTGGGTGTCAGCGGGGCTGGCTACACCTTC

V gene: TRBV21-1
J gene: TRBJ2-5
clone size: once
D gene: -
CDR3 protein: CASSESTGGGYQETQYF
CDR3 DNA: TGTGCCAGCAGTGAAAGTACAGGGGGCGGGTACCAAGAGACCCAGTACTTC

V gene: TRBV7-2
J gene: TRBJ2-2
clone size: -
D gene: TRBD2
CDR3 protein: CASSLKRLAVGGELFF
CDR3 DNA: TGTGCCAGCAGCTTAAAACGACTAGCGGTAGGGGGGGAGCTGTTTTTT

V gene: TRBV11-2
J gene: TRBJ1-1
clone size: -
D gene: -
CDR3 protein: CASSSDRNTEAFF
CDR3 DNA: TGTGCCAGCAGCTCGGACAGGAACACTGAAGCTTTCTTT